This T cell receptor beta chain was found in a study of OX40 agonist ivuxolimab in advanced cancers. Study context: Among those enrolled, mean age was about 63 years (range roughly 23 to 79) and 75% to 85% were male. Earlier anti-PD-1, anti-PD-L1 or anti-CTLA-4 therapy was permitted; over 35% had received some.

Comment on this clone: The antigen is undetermined.

Study-level findings and limits: The 0.1-3.0 mg/kg partial responders had among the lowest clonal expansion. Average numbers of expanded clones were greater in CD8+ T cells than in CD4+.

The protocol was immunoSEQ multiplex PCR, while the TCRdb copy is restricted to in-frame clones and leaves out a portion. The repertoire holds about 32,000 clones, with under 95% as singletons. This clonotype originated in an adult with an advanced solid tumor such as melanoma, head and neck, liver or kidney cancer. The sequences come from CD4+ or CD8+ T cells sorted from blood, collected in a trial of the OX40 agonist ivuxolimab.

The CDR3 coding sequence is TGTGCCAGCAGCGTAGCTGTCGGAGACTACGAGCAGTACTTC. It codes for CASSVAVGDYEQYF. V and J are TRBV9 and TRBJ2-7; D unresolved. CDR3 length: 14 amino acids. Germline V gene data show CDR1 as SGDLS and CDR2 as YYNGEE. V lost 0 bases and J 3 bases, leaving 10 bases between the germline ends.